A selection of T cell receptor beta chains follows, all from one sample in a study of identical twins. Using its own MiXCR run on the 5' RACE reads, TCRdb lists one record per CDR3 protein. The table shows around 1.7 million distinct CDR3 sequences, with around 33% occurring only once. The sequencing sample was made of cord blood. These receptors were taken from a newborn girl in good health. CDR3s include the opening cysteine and the closing phenylalanine or tryptophan. A D gene is named only where the DNA matches it firmly. Not every row has a clone size; where given, it reads once, few, many or a size class.

J,size,V,D,CDR3,DNA
TRBJ2-1,-,TRBV5-6,-,CASSLHPSSYNEQFF,TGTGCCAGCAGCTTGCATCCGAGCTCCTACAATGAGCAGTTCTTC
TRBJ2-4,-,TRBV2,TRBD2,CASSESRWEGTKNIQYF,TGTGCCAGCAGTGAAAGTAGATGGGAGGGGACCAAAAACATTCAGTACTTC
TRBJ2-5,-,TRBV5-1,TRBD2,CASSLRLAGDKETQYF,TGCGCCAGCAGCTTGCGTCTAGCGGGCGATAAAGAGACCCAGTACTTC
TRBJ2-3,few,TRBV6-5,-,CASSYSWVADTQYF,TGTGCCAGCAGTTATAGTTGGGTAGCAGATACGCAGTATTTT
TRBJ2-7,-,TRBV19,-,CASSIDWGTSLYEQYF,TGTGCCAGTAGTATAGATTGGGGCACAAGTCTCTACGAGCAGTACTTC
TRBJ2-2,few,TRBV5-1,TRBD1,CASSPQGARNTGELFF,TGCGCCAGCAGCCCACAGGGGGCTAGAAACACCGGGGAGCTGTTTTTT
TRBJ2-5,few,TRBV28,TRBD1,CASTEGTAQETQYF,TGTGCCAGCACGGAAGGGACAGCCCAAGAGACCCAGTACTTC
TRBJ1-1,few,TRBV7-9,-,CANKLAGTEAFF,TGTGCCAACAAGCTTGCGGGAACTGAAGCTTTCTTT
TRBJ2-3,-,TRBV3-1,TRBD1,CASSQEARTGSTDTQYF,TGTGCCAGCAGCCAAGAGGCGCGGACAGGGAGCACAGATACGCAGTATTTT
TRBJ2-5,few,TRBV27,TRBD2,CASSLRGLAGSLQYF,TGTGCCAGCAGTTTGCGAGGACTAGCGGGATCGTTGCAGTACTTC
TRBJ2-3,few,TRBV28,-,CASTPPRTDTQYF,TGTGCCAGCACCCCTCCCCGCACAGATACGCAGTATTTT
TRBJ2-7,few,TRBV9,-,CASSGTAPYEQYF,TGTGCCAGCAGCGGAACAGCGCCCTACGAGCAGTACTTC
TRBJ2-5,many,TRBV12-3/TRBV12-4,TRBD1,CASSGQGRFQGETQYF,TGTGCCAGTTCCGGACAGGGGAGGTTTCAGGGAGAGACCCAGTACTTC
TRBJ1-1,few,TRBV20-1,-,CSAIEGSTEAFF,TGCAGTGCTATTGAGGGGTCCACTGAAGCTTTCTTT
TRBJ1-2,-,TRBV10-2,-,CASSDGILTYGYTF,TGCGCCAGCAGTGACGGCATACTTACCTATGGCTACACCTTC
TRBJ1-2,-,TRBV6-1,TRBD1,CASSVPGGASDYGYTF,TGTGCCAGCAGTGTACCAGGGGGCGCGTCCGACTATGGCTACACCTTC
TRBJ2-5,few,TRBV11-2,TRBD2,CASSPREAGDLVETQYF,TGTGCCAGCAGCCCCCGGGAAGCGGGAGACCTAGTAGAGACCCAGTACTTC
TRBJ2-4,few,TRBV27,TRBD1,CASSIRPDRAAKNIQYF,TGTGCCAGCAGTATACGACCGGACAGGGCAGCCAAAAACATTCAGTACTTC
TRBJ2-1,-,TRBV5-8,-,CASSYAHNEQFF,TGTGCCAGCAGCTACGCGCACAATGAGCAGTTCTTC
TRBJ2-1,-,TRBV20-1,TRBD2,CSATASGGIEQFF,TGCAGTGCTACGGCTAGCGGGGGTATTGAGCAGTTCTTC
TRBJ2-3,many,TRBV5-1,-,CASSHSRADTQYF,TGCGCCAGCAGCCACAGTCGCGCAGATACGCAGTATTTT
TRBJ2-5,-,TRBV7-8,-,CASRPFGTPKGTQYF,TGTGCCAGCAGACCCTTCGGGACACCCAAAGGGACCCAGTACTTC
TRBJ1-1,few,TRBV4-2,-,CASSPPTVNTEAFF,TGTGCCAGCAGCCCTCCGACAGTGAACACTGAAGCTTTCTTT
TRBJ2-6,many,TRBV9,-,CASSGPGDDILSNVLTF,TGTGCCAGCAGCGGTCCGGGGGACGATATCCTTTCCAACGTCCTGACTTTC
TRBJ2-1,-,TRBV24-1,-,CATSDPTTGHFSYNEQFF,TGTGCCACCAGTGATCCTACTACAGGTCACTTCTCCTACAATGAGCAGTTCTTC
TRBJ2-4,-,TRBV29-1,-,CSVEYEAKNIQYF,TGCAGCGTTGAATACGAGGCCAAAAACATTCAGTACTTC
TRBJ2-7,few,TRBV5-1,-,CASSLARPSYEQYF,TGCGCCAGCAGCTTGGCCAGGCCATCCTACGAGCAGTACTTC
TRBJ1-5,-,TRBV29-1,TRBD1,CSVQQGGHSNQPQHF,TGCAGCGTCCAACAGGGGGGGCATAGCAATCAGCCCCAGCATTTT
TRBJ1-1,-,TRBV6-5,-,CASSRLEANTEAFF,TGTGCCAGCAGCAGACTAGAGGCGAACACTGAAGCTTTCTTT
TRBJ2-5,few,TRBV4-2,-,CASSESSASLETQYF,TGTGCCAGCAGCGAATCGTCGGCTAGCTTGGAGACCCAGTACTTC
TRBJ1-5,-,TRBV20-1,TRBD1,CRAGTGRNQPQHF,TGCAGAGCCGGGACAGGGCGAAATCAGCCCCAGCATTTT
TRBJ1-5,-,TRBV5-1,-,CASSYIRQGNQPQHF,TGCGCCAGCAGTTATATTCGACAGGGCAATCAGCCCCAGCATTTT
TRBJ1-2,many,TRBV3-1,-,CASGGGNYGYTF,TGTGCCAGCGGCGGAGGCAACTATGGCTACACCTTC